Listed here is a single T cell receptor beta chain. No antigen is known for it. Per-nucleotide qualities are absent, and no much larger clonotype sits a single base away. TCRdb lists the instrument as Illumina HiSeq 1500. TCRdb reanalyzed the raw reads on its own, using fastp at Q25 for trimming and MiXCR for clone calling, and kept in-frame beta chains. Each CDR3 protein gets just one entry, which takes the most common genes and DNA from the rows behind it. Counted in this sample were 45,000 to 55,000 distinct CDR3 sequences; roughly 20% of them appeared once. Clones ranked in the top ten supply 80% to 90% of the sample. Clipping removes 4 bases from V and 7 bases from J, with 11 as the unmatched junction base count. The CDR3, cysteine through phenylalanine, is 15 amino acids long. Only the CDR3 region is kept as DNA, spanning 45 bases read in frame from base 1. The germline V gene specifies SGHAT as CDR1 and FQNNGV as CDR2.

The treatment or condition tag for this specimen amounts to: in vitro stimulation with specific CMV peptide epitopes to enrich CMV-specific T cells. The data are from a study of T cell repertoires in cytomegalovirus infection (dated by TCRdb to the late 2010s). At the level of the whole study: Peptide stimulations targeted recently identified HLA-C-restricted CMV epitopes, whose presentation resists viral immunomodulation, together with well-studied HLA-B-restricted epitopes. Donor HLA type was relevant to the analysis, because carriage of CMV infection together with the matching HLA type was indicated by public TCR beta signatures.

Study-wide conclusions, independent of this receptor: Cumulative frequency of public TCR beta family members discriminated carriers of CMV infection plus the relevant HLA type in this cohort and an independent approximately 350-donor cohort. The ex vivo response was dominated by HLA-C-restricted CMV-specific TCR beta clonotypes, which also provided the single most frequent clonotype in two of eight donors.

Source: CD8+ T cells from cultured PBMCs, taken from culture after CMV antigen stimulation. This TCR came from a human donor in good health (CMV status not recorded). Some clones in this sample may be carry-over from other donors' samples. The rearranged segments are TRBV11-2 and TRBJ2-5; 8 central nucleotides agree with TRBD2. The nucleotides read TGTGCCAGCAGCTCCTTGACGGGGGGGCCTGGGACCCAGTACTTC. It encodes CASSSLTGGPGTQYF.